This entry lists 30 T cell receptor beta chains sequenced from one sample in a study of T cell responses to AZD1222 COVID-19 vaccine. The table came from immunoSEQ multiplex PCR; TCRdb's copy has only in-frame clones and leaves some out. The data contain roughly 150,000 clones, 92% of them singletons. The sample in question was peripheral blood, obtained on day 0 of AZD1222 vaccination. The receptors were gathered from an adult in good health.

The chain links TRBV5-1 to TRBJ2-7, with no clear D. V was cut by 5 bases and J by 3 bases, with 6 bases left in between. Germline V gene lookup returns CDR1 SGHRS and CDR2 YFSETQ. CDR3 size: 11 residues. The CDR3 DNA is TGCGCCAGCAGGGAAGTCTACGAGCAGTACTTC. It translates to CASREVYEQYF. Supplemented by reference TRBV5-1 and TRBJ2-7, the full variable domain reads KAGVTQTPRYLIKTRGQQVTLSCSPISGHRSVSWYQQTPGQGLQFLFEYFSETQRNKGNFPGRFSGRQFSNSRSEMNVSTLELGDSALYLCASREVYEQYFGPGTRLTVT.

The chain uses TRBV10-1 and TRBJ2-3; D call uncertain. CDR3 length: 15 residues. Germline-derived CDR1 and CDR2 are WNHNN and SYGVQD (reference sequence). Trimming removed 0 bases at V and 5 bases at J, with 12 bases between. CDR3 DNA: TGCGCCAGCAGTGAGTCGCGGAGTTTGGGAGATACGCAGTATTTT. Its protein product is CASSESRSLGDTQYF.

The V call is TRBV27, the J call TRBJ1-6, with D unclear. This CDR3 is 13 amino acids long. From germline, CDR1 is MNHEY and CDR2 SMNVEV (reference sequence). Trimming took 6 bases from V and 9 from J, leaving 12 bases between them. CDR3 sequence reads: CASSPGGFSPLHF. As DNA, the CDR3 is TGTGCCAGCAGCCCAGGCGGTTTTTCACCCCTCCACTTT.

V gene TRBV2 combines with J gene TRBJ1-2; a weak D match, TRBD1 (5 bases). Deletions cut 8 bases from V and 8 bases from J, with 12 bases between. The CDR3 consists of 11 residues. From germline, CDR1 is SNHLY and CDR2 FYNNEI. CDR3 sequence (DNA): TGTGCCAGCGGAGCGCGGGACGGCTACACCTTC. Amino acids: CASGARDGYTF.

In its sample, this clone was seen a few times. V and J are TRBV5-1 and TRBJ2-1, with 7 nucleotides matching TRBD2. CDR3 length: 15 amino acids. Germline V gene data show CDR1 as SGHRS and CDR2 as YFSETQ. Losses at the gene ends were 1 base for V and 3 bases for J; bases not matched to a gene: 4. Here the CDR3 reads CASSLSLAVYNEQFF. The CDR3 bases are TGCGCCAGCAGCTTGAGTCTAGCGGTCTACAATGAGCAGTTCTTC.

The chain is built from TRBV6-5 and TRBJ1-1; D not certain. There are 13 residues in the CDR3. Trimming pared 2 bases from V and 0 bases from J, leaving 4 bases between. Looked up from germline, CDR1 is MNHEY and CDR2 is SVGAGI. The CDR3 DNA sequence: TGTGCCAGCAGTTACCAGTTGAACACTGAAGCTTTCTTT. Protein product: CASSYQLNTEAFF.

V and J are TRBV2 and TRBJ2-3, with D possibly called TRBD1 or TRBD2 (5 bases each). CDR1 is SNHLY and CDR2 is FYNNEI in the germline V gene. This CDR3 region has 16 residues. The V and J ends lost 3 bases and 6 bases respectively, with 19 bases between them. The DNA for the CDR3 is TGTGCCAGCAGTGAGGGGGTACTGGCCATCAGGGATACGCAGTATTTT. Translation: CASSEGVLAIRDTQYF.

The V and J genes are TRBV7-9 and TRBJ2-3; D is tentatively TRBD1 or TRBD2 (5 bases each). The CDR3 length is 16 residues. The V end lost 5 bases, the J end lost 2 bases, and 17 bases lay between the germline ends. Germline-derived CDR1 and CDR2 are SEHNR and FQNEAQ (reference sequence). CDR3 loop: CASSPPREKITDTQYF. The CDR3 DNA is TGTGCCAGCAGCCCTCCCAGGGAGAAGATCACAGATACGCAGTATTTT.

The chain links TRBV5-1 to TRBJ2-7; D unresolved. The germline V and J ends were trimmed by 5 bases and 3 bases, with 18 bases remaining between them. CDR3 length: 15 residues. Germline lookup yields CDR1 SGHRS and CDR2 YFSETQ. The CDR3 reads CASRPGQGVGYEQYF. In nucleotides, the CDR3 is TGCGCCAGCAGGCCCGGCCAAGGCGTAGGCTACGAGCAGTACTTC.

V and J are TRBV19 and TRBJ1-2; TRBD1 might be the D (6 bases). Trimming took 3 bases from V and 8 from J, leaving 16 bases between them. Germline-derived CDR1 and CDR2 are LNHDA and SQIVND (reference sequence). This CDR3 comprises 14 residues. As DNA, the CDR3 is TGTGCCAGTAGTATGACCTACAGGGAATTGGGCTACACCTTC. Amino acid sequence: CASSMTYRELGYTF.

The rearrangement uses TRBV5-1 and TRBJ2-1; D unclear. This CDR3 is built from 17 residues. V was shortened by 0 bases and J by 1 base, with 14 bases between the two germline ends. The V gene's germline CDR1 is SGHRS and CDR2 YFSETQ. The CDR3 DNA reads TGCGCCAGCAGCTTGGCTAGTCGCTTGGCTTCCTACAATGAGCAGTTCTTC. This encodes CASSLASRLASYNEQFF.

The rearrangement joins TRBV27 to TRBJ2-7, with TRBD2 matching 7 bases. J gave up 1 base and V 6 bases, and 9 bases lay outside the gene matches. CDR3 length: 15 amino acids. Looked up from germline, CDR1 is MNHEY and CDR2 is SMNVEV (reference sequence). In DNA form, the CDR3 reads TGTGCCAGCAGCCAGGGAGCGGGGCCGTCCTACGAGCAGTACTTC. It encodes CASSQGAGPSYEQYF.

The rearrangement joins TRBV7-2 to TRBJ2-7; 7 positions match TRBD1. Per germline, CDR1 SGHTA and CDR2 FQGNSA. This CDR3 region has 13 residues. The junction had 5 bases not matched to a gene; V was cut back by 5 bases and J by 4 bases. The CDR3 reads CASSPGQTYEQYF. In DNA form, the CDR3 reads TGTGCCAGCAGCCCGGGACAGACGTACGAGCAGTACTTC.

The J gene is TRBJ2-7, the V gene TRBV27, with TRBD2 matching 7 bases. The CDR3 covers 14 residues. V shed 5 bases, J shed 0 bases, and the junction held 4 bases outside the gene matches. Germline V gives CDR1 MNHEY, CDR2 SMNVEV (reference sequence). This CDR3 is CASSTAGLSYEQYF. In DNA form, the CDR3 reads TGTGCCAGCAGTACAGCGGGGCTCTCCTACGAGCAGTACTTC.

This chain connects TRBV7-2 to TRBJ1-5; maybe TRBD1 (5 bases). Germline assignment: CDR1 SGHTA and CDR2 FQGNSA. CDR3 length: 14 amino acids. V was shortened by 5 bases and J by 9 bases, with 17 bases between the two germline ends. CDR3 DNA: TGTGCCAGCAGCCGCGGACGGGGGGAATCGCCCCAGCATTTT. Protein: CASSRGRGESPQHF.

The chain has TRBV19 and TRBJ2-7, with 7 bases identical to TRBD2. The V and J ends lost 7 bases and 0 bases, in that order; junction bases with no gene match: 6. Germline V CDR1 and CDR2: LNHDA, SQIVND (reference sequence). The CDR3 length is 14 residues. As DNA, the CDR3 is TGTGCCAGTAAAGGCGGGAGCAACTCCTACGAGCAGTACTTC. As protein: CASKGGSNSYEQYF.

The rearrangement links TRBV11-2 to TRBJ2-7; TRBD2 might be the D (6 bases). Looked up from germline, CDR1 is SGHAT and CDR2 is FQNNGV. This CDR3 comprises 16 residues. The V end was cut by 5 bases, the J end by 0 bases, with 17 bases between. CDR3 sequence: CASSPGLRESSYEQYF. CDR3 DNA: TGTGCCAGCAGCCCGGGGTTGCGGGAAAGCTCCTACGAGCAGTACTTC.

V and J are TRBV29-1 and TRBJ2-3; 8 positions match TRBD2. CDR1 is SQVTM and CDR2 is ANQGSEA in the germline V gene. Trimming removed 5 bases from V and 4 bases from J; junction bases left unmatched: 11. This CDR3 comprises 15 residues. For the CDR3, the DNA is TGCAGCGTTAACATCGGGCGGGGGGCCGCAGATACGCAGTATTTT. This gives the protein CSVNIGRGAADTQYF.

This clone was counted once. The V and J genes are TRBV6-2 or TRBV6-3 and TRBJ1-5; D is unclear. In germline, CDR1 is MNHEY, CDR2 SVGEGT. This CDR3 is built from 14 residues. V lost 2 bases and J lost 4, with 9 bases in between. The CDR3 DNA follows: TGTGCCAGCAGTTACCCCATAAGGAATCAGCCCCAGCATTTT. Its translation is CASSYPIRNQPQHF.

The chain uses TRBV7-2 and TRBJ2-2; D is unclear. V was pared by 1 base and J by 4 bases, with 7 bases between. This CDR3 is 14 amino acids long. Germline V gives CDR1 SGHTA, CDR2 FQGNSA. The CDR3 protein is CASSLVRATGELFF. CDR3 bases: TGTGCCAGCAGCTTAGTTCGGGCCACCGGGGAGCTGTTTTTT.

This sequence joins TRBV7-2 and TRBJ2-7; D remains unclear. From germline, CDR1 is SGHTA and CDR2 FQGNSA. The V and J ends lost 1 base and 9 bases respectively, with 10 bases between them. The CDR3 has 12 residues. The CDR3 nucleotides are TGTGCCAGCAGCTTAGGGCCTTATGTGCAGTACTTC. Translating gives CASSLGPYVQYF.

This clone was observed a few times. This chain uses TRBV6-2 or TRBV6-3 with TRBJ2-2; D is perhaps TRBD2 (6 bases). The CDR3 runs 18 residues. With 2 bases removed from V and 1 base from J, the gap between germline ends came to 17 bases. Germline assignment: CDR1 MNHEY and CDR2 SVGEGT. In nucleotides, the CDR3 is TGTGCCAGCAGTTACCTCTTCATTAGCGGAAGGAACACCGGGGAGCTGTTTTTT. This encodes CASSYLFISGRNTGELFF.

The chain has TRBV14 and TRBJ2-1; no reliable D call. Trimming shortened V by 0 bases and J by 9 bases, and 12 bases separated the two germline ends. CDR1 and CDR2 (germline): SGHDN, FVKESK. This CDR3 spans 14 amino acids. CDR3 nucleotides: TGTGCCAGCAGCCAAGATAGTGGGTTCGTTGAGCAGTTCTTC. Amino acid sequence: CASSQDSGFVEQFF.

This clone was counted once. The chain links TRBV19 to TRBJ2-7; TRBD1 agrees at 10 bases. Germline V gene sequence: CDR1 LNHDA, CDR2 SQIVND (reference sequence). This CDR3 has 14 amino acids. V lost 4 bases to trimming and J lost 2 bases; unmatched junction nucleotides: 2. The CDR3 DNA is TGTGCCAGTAGTACGGGACAGGGGACCTACGAGCAGTACTTC. Its translation: CASSTGQGTYEQYF.

The gene calls are TRBV11-2 and TRBJ2-4; 7 positions agree with TRBD1. In germline, CDR1 is SGHAT, CDR2 FQNNGV. V trimming: 5 bases; J trimming: 1 base; junction bases outside the gene matches: 5. The CDR3 runs to 15 residues. Here the CDR3 DNA reads TGTGCCAGCAGCCATTTACAGGGGGCCAAAAACATTCAGTACTTC. It is translated as CASSHLQGAKNIQYF.

This clone was counted once. The V gene is TRBV7-2, the J gene TRBJ2-7; D is uncertain. The CDR3 runs to 13 residues. Looked up from germline, CDR1 is SGHTA and CDR2 is FQGNSA. The V end lost 0 bases, the J end lost 12 bases, and 15 bases lay between the germline ends. The CDR3 region is CASSLAPAPLRYF. CDR3 bases: TGTGCCAGCAGCTTAGCGCCGGCCCCCCTTCGGTACTTC.

V and J are TRBV7-2 and TRBJ1-2, with D perhaps matching TRBD1 (5 bases). With 1 base removed from V and 3 bases from J, the gap between germline ends came to 12 bases. The CDR3 extends over 15 amino acids. Germline V gene lookup returns CDR1 SGHTA and CDR2 FQGNSA. This CDR3 reads CASSLEAGTDYGYTF. CDR3 DNA sequence: TGTGCCAGCAGCTTAGAGGCAGGGACGGACTATGGCTACACCTTC. The full variable domain, its missing parts supplied by reference TRBV7-2 and TRBJ1-2, is GAGVSQSPSNKVTEKGKDVELRCDPISGHTALYWYRQSLGQGLEFLIYFQGNSAPDKSGLPSDRFSAERTGGSVSTLTIQRTQQEDSAVYLCASSLEAGTDYGYTFGSGTRLTVV.

The chain joins TRBV11-2 to TRBJ2-5, with no clear D. The germline V gene has CDR1 SGHAT and CDR2 FQNNGV. This CDR3 region has 13 residues. Deletions cut 4 bases from V and 4 bases from J, with 10 bases between. The CDR3 DNA reads TGTGCCAGCAGCTCCCAGAGAACAGAGACCCAGTACTTC. It is translated as CASSSQRTETQYF.

The gene calls are TRBV5-4 and TRBJ1-4; 8 bases map to TRBD1. In germline, CDR1 is SGHNT, CDR2 YYREEE (reference sequence). Trimming at V came to 2 bases and at J to 8 bases, leaving 5 bases not matched to a gene. The CDR3 spans 14 residues. Written as DNA, the CDR3 is TGTGCCAGCAGCTTCCGGACAGGGAAAGAAAAACTGTTTTTT. Protein product: CASSFRTGKEKLFF. The full variable domain, its missing parts supplied by reference TRBV5-4 and TRBJ1-4, is ETGVTQSPTHLIKTRGQQVTLRCSSQSGHNTVSWYQQALGQGPQFIFQYYREEENGRGNFPPRFSGLQFPNYSSELNVNALELDDSALYLCASSFRTGKEKLFFGSGTQLSVL.

The chain uses TRBV7-2 and TRBJ2-1; 11 bases line up with TRBD2. There are 14 residues in the CDR3. The germline CDR1 and CDR2 sequences are SGHTA and FQGNSA. With 5 bases clipped from V and 10 bases from J, the junction kept 7 bases outside the gene matches. The CDR3 sequence: CASSLLAGVEEQFF. CDR3 nucleotides: TGTGCCAGCAGCCTACTAGCGGGAGTGGAAGAGCAGTTCTTC. Together with reference TRBV7-2 and TRBJ2-1, the CDR3 gives the full variable domain: GAGVSQSPSNKVTEKGKDVELRCDPISGHTALYWYRQSLGQGLEFLIYFQGNSAPDKSGLPSDRFSAERTGGSVSTLTIQRTQQEDSAVYLCASSLLAGVEEQFFGPGTRLTVL.